This passage covers 4 T cell receptor beta chains from one sample sequenced in a study of T cell repertoires in aging, cancer and after chemotherapy. TCR beta rearrangements were amplified from peripheral blood genomic DNA. TRB rearrangements spanning V, D and J were amplified using mixed TRB-A/B primers. TCRdb re-derived calls from the multiplex PCR reads in MiXCR, one entry per CDR3 protein. The sample has approximately 4,600 distinct CDR3 sequences; 20% are singletons. The sample consisted of blood. The source is a human donor in good health. The donor label of this sample is uncertain.

This clonotype qualifies as medium-sized. The chain employs TRBV30 and TRBJ2-2; the match to TRBD2 covers 7 bases. Trimming removed 2 bases from V and 2 bases from J; junction bases left unmatched: 2. The CDR3 is made up of 14 amino acids. CDR1 and CDR2 (germline): GTSNPN, SVGIG (reference sequence). The CDR3 here is CAWSRGGNTGELFF. CDR3 DNA: TGTGCCTGGAGTCGCGGGGGTAACACCGGGGAGCTGTTTTTT.

This clonotype counts as large. The V and J genes are TRBV29-1 and TRBJ2-3; a weak D match, TRBD1 (6 bases). CDR1 and CDR2 (germline): SQVTM, ANQGSEA. This CDR3 comprises 13 residues. V dropped 4 bases and J dropped 0 bases, with 8 bases sitting between them. The CDR3, as DNA: TGCAGCGTTGGACAGGCAAGCACAGATACGCAGTATTTT. This sequence encodes CSVGQASTDTQYF.

This clonotype is deemed medium-sized. The CDR3 nucleotides read TGTGCCAGCAGCTTAGGGCGGACCTACGAGCAGTACTTC. As protein: CASSLGRTYEQYF. This chain connects TRBV13 to TRBJ2-7; D is unresolved. V lost 0 bases and J lost 2, with 5 bases in between. The CDR3 runs to 13 residues. Germline V CDR1 and CDR2: PRHDT, FYEKMQ (reference sequence).

This clonotype has more than one count but fewer than ten. The CDR3 loop is CASSSQGARSYTF. The CDR3 bases are TGCGCCAGCAGCTCGCAGGGGGCTCGGAGTTACACCTTC. The V call is TRBV5-1, the J call TRBJ1-2; 8 nucleotides align to TRBD1. This CDR3 comprises 13 residues. Germline values: CDR1 SGHRS, CDR2 YFSETQ. J was trimmed by 11 bases and V by 3 bases; bases with no gene match: 9.